The 15 T cell receptor beta chains below all came from one sample that was sequenced in a study of T-cell reconstitution after alpha-beta-depleted transplantation in children. Researchers prepared the TCRbeta library using unique molecular identifiers, the study reports. TCRdb reanalysed the PCR reads using MiXCR and keeps one entry per CDR3 protein. Of roughly 570,000 distinct CDR3 sequences in the sample, 20% to 30% are singletons; the top ten hold 30% to 40%. Here the sequenced sample was PBMCs, taken before TCRalphabeta/CD19-depleted stem cell transplant. The origin of the receptors is a boy under two years old with Wiskott-Aldrich syndrome, due to receive a stem cell transplant.

This clonotype was observed a few times. The rearrangement uses TRBV18 and TRBJ2-2; D call uncertain. Per the germline V gene, CDR1 is KGHSH and CDR2 is LQKENI. The CDR3 contains 13 residues. V was trimmed by 3 bases and J by 6 bases, leaving 8 bases between them. The CDR3 coding sequence is TGTGCCAGCTCACCTTCGTTTTCCGGGGAGCTGTTTTTT. Protein: CASSPSFSGELFF. The whole variable domain, remainder taken from reference TRBV18 and TRBJ2-2, is NAGVMQNPRHLVRRRGQEARLRCSPMKGHSHVYWYRQLPEEGLKFMVYLQKENIIDESGMPKERFSAEFPKEGPSILRIQQVVRGDSAAYFCASSPSFSGELFFGEGSRLTVL.

This rearrangement joins TRBV5-1 to TRBJ2-7, with TRBD1 matching over 7 bases. Germline CDR1 reads SGHRS; CDR2 reads YFSETQ. V trimming: 3 bases; J trimming: 7 bases; junction bases outside the gene matches: 10. The length of the CDR3 is 14 residues. CDR3 amino acids: CASSSSTGAREQYF. CDR3 DNA: TGCGCCAGCAGCTCTTCTACAGGGGCGAGGGAGCAGTACTTC.

V usage is TRBV12-3 or TRBV12-4 and J usage is TRBJ2-5; D is unresolved. CDR3 size: 13 residues. V lost 5 bases, J lost 4 bases, and 11 bases lay in between. For the CDR3, the DNA is TGTGCCAGCAGTACCCGAGCGTCAGAGACCCAGTACTTC. Protein sequence: CASSTRASETQYF.

A few counts support this clonotype. This chain links TRBV20-1 with TRBJ2-1, with 12 bases matching TRBD2. Germline V CDR1 and CDR2: DFQATT, SNEGSKA (reference sequence). CDR3 size: 15 residues. J gave up 8 bases and V 6 bases, and 11 bases lay outside the gene matches. CDR3 region: CSARPLAGGPHEQFF. CDR3 DNA sequence: TGCAGTGCCCGACCCCTAGCGGGAGGGCCTCATGAGCAGTTCTTC.

V and J are TRBV20-1 and TRBJ2-3; weak D call: TRBD2 (5 bases). This CDR3 is built from 13 residues. Germline-derived CDR1 and CDR2 are DFQATT and SNEGSKA (reference sequence). V was cut by 3 bases and J by 3 bases, with 10 bases left in between. For the CDR3, the DNA is TGCAGTGCTAGGACTATCTTAACAGATACGCAGTATTTT. Its translation is CSARTILTDTQYF.

The V and J genes are TRBV20-1 and TRBJ2-2; 11 bases agree with TRBD2. The V and J ends lost 3 bases and 5 bases, in that order; junction bases with no gene match: 8. CDR1 is DFQATT, CDR2 SNEGSKA, per germline (reference sequence). The CDR3 loop spans 16 amino acids. CDR3 nucleotides: TGCAGTGCTAGGGTCTTCCGGACTAGCGGGACCGGGGAGCTGTTTTTT. Residues: CSARVFRTSGTGELFF.

The V call is TRBV6-1, the J call TRBJ2-7, with a weak D call TRBD2 (6 bases). Per the germline V gene, CDR1 is MNHNS and CDR2 is SASEGT. This CDR3 spans 14 amino acids. V was trimmed by 7 bases and J by 1 base, leaving 14 bases between them. Here the CDR3 reads CASTSASESYEQYF. CDR3 in DNA: TGTGCCAGCACCTCGGCTAGCGAATCCTACGAGCAGTACTTC.

The genes are TRBV9 and TRBJ2-1; 10 positions agree with TRBD2. CDR1 is SGDLS and CDR2 is YYNGEE in the germline V gene. CDR3 length: 13 amino acids. V lost 2 bases, J lost 15 bases, and 8 bases stayed unmatched. The CDR3 reads CASSVDLAGVLFF. Written as DNA, the CDR3 is TGTGCCAGCAGCGTGGACCTAGCGGGAGTTCTGTTCTTC.

The sample holds a few counts of this clonotype. The CDR3, as DNA: TGCAGTGCAGCAAACCCAGGGAAAGCTTTCTTT. The encoded protein is CSAANPGKAFF. The chain uses TRBV20-1 and TRBJ1-1; D is possibly TRBD1 (5 bases). The V gene lost 6 bases and the J gene lost 9 bases, with 14 bases spanning the gap. Per the germline V gene, CDR1 is DFQATT and CDR2 is SNEGSKA (reference sequence). This CDR3 contains 11 residues.

The sample holds a few counts of this clonotype. This chain connects TRBV20-1 to TRBJ2-4, with 7 positions matching TRBD2. In germline, CDR1 is DFQATT, CDR2 SNEGSKA (reference sequence). V was clipped by 1 base and J by 5 bases; unmatched bases: 8. CDR3 length: 15 residues. The CDR3 DNA is TGCAGTGCTAGAGGATTAATGGCGGGGGAAAACATTCAGTACTTC. Amino acid sequence: CSARGLMAGENIQYF.

This clonotype has only a few counts. The rearrangement joins TRBV12-3 or TRBV12-4 to TRBJ2-3, with 11 bases matching TRBD2. V lost 5 bases and J lost 6; bases outside the gene matches: 7. This CDR3 comprises 15 residues. The CDR3 sequence: CASSKLAGESDTQYF. DNA for the CDR3: TGTGCCAGCAGTAAACTAGCGGGAGAGTCGGATACGCAGTATTTT.

The chain uses TRBV28 and TRBJ1-3, with 11 bases that match TRBD1. Germline loops: CDR1 MDHEN, CDR2 SYDVKM. The CDR3 sequence is 15 residues long. Trimming cost V 5 bases and J 2 bases; bases outside gene matches: 2. CDR3 sequence: CASSPDRGPGNTIYF. The CDR3 DNA sequence: TGTGCCAGCAGTCCGGACAGGGGGCCTGGAAACACCATATATTTT.

The CDR3: CATQAGVITGELFF. In nucleotides, the CDR3 is TGTGCCACTCAAGCGGGAGTAATCACCGGGGAGCTGTTTTTT. V and J are TRBV27 and TRBJ2-2, with TRBD2 identical over 8 bases. CDR1 MNHEY and CDR2 SMNVEV come from the germline V gene (reference sequence). The CDR3 is made up of 14 amino acids. The J segment lost 4 bases and the V segment lost 10 bases, leaving 8 bases of the junction unmatched.

There are a few counts of this clonotype. The rearrangement uses TRBV20-1 and TRBJ2-3; maybe TRBD2 (6 bases). Germline lookup yields CDR1 DFQATT and CDR2 SNEGSKA (reference sequence). Trimming pared 6 bases from V and 2 bases from J, leaving 12 bases between. The CDR3 runs 13 residues. DNA of the CDR3: TGCAGTGCAGATAGCGGACCCACAGATACGCAGTATTTT. This codes for CSADSGPTDTQYF.

The chain recombines TRBV20-1 with TRBJ2-7, with 8 bases aligning to TRBD1. This CDR3 has 14 residues. The germline gives CDR1 DFQATT, CDR2 SNEGSKA (reference sequence). Trimming removed 4 bases from V and 4 bases from J; junction bases left unmatched: 9. CDR3 loop: CSAIWSGGLYEQYF. CDR3 in DNA: TGCAGTGCTATTTGGTCAGGGGGCTTATACGAGCAGTACTTC.